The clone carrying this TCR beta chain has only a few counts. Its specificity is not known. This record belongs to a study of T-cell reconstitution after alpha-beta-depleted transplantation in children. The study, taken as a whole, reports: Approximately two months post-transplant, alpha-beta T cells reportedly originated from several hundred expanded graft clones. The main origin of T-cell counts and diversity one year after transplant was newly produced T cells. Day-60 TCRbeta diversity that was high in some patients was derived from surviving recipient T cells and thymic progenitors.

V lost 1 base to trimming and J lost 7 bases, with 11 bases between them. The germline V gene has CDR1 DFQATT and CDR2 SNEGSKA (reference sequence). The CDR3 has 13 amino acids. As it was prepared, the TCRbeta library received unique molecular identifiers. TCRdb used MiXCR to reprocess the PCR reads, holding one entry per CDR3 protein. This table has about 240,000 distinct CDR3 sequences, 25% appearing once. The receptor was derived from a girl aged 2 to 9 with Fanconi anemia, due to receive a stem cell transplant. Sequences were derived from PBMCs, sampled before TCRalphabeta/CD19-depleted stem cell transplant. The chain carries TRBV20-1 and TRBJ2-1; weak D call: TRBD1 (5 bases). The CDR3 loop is CSARVGRANEQFF. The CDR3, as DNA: TGCAGTGCTAGAGTGGGCAGGGCGAATGAGCAGTTCTTC.